The 3 T cell receptor beta chains reported below all come from one sample, sequenced in a study of T cells in women clearing cervical HPV infection. The protocol was immunoSEQ multiplex PCR, while the TCRdb copy is restricted to in-frame clones and leaves out a portion. Its table lists 25,000 to 35,000 clones. Source material: blood buffy coat. Receptor source: a woman between 18 and 70 years old with a cervical HPV16 infection that either progressed to CIN3+ or cleared (not recorded which).

A remark on this clone: Coverage ceases 3 residues before the CDR3 finishes, and the germline J gene fills in the end. The rearrangement joins TRBV19 to TRBJ1-2; possible D gene TRBD1, 6 bases. The CDR3 extends over 13 amino acids. Germline CDR1 is LNHDA and CDR2 is SQIVND (reference sequence). The chain's CDR3 is CASSTGHSYDYTF. Partial CDR3 DNA: TGTGCCAGTTCCACAGGGCACTCCTACGAC.

The sequenced CDR3 bases are TGTGCCAGCGAACTAGCGGGATCCGGGGCCAACGTC. Translation gives CASELAGSGANV. The complete CDR3 sequence is CASELAGSGANVLTF. V gene TRBV2 combines with J gene TRBJ2-6; 10 bases line up with TRBD2. The sequence runs out 3 residues before the end of the CDR3; the remainder is reconstructed from the germline J gene. V lost 8 bases to trimming and J lost 4 bases; unmatched junction nucleotides: 5. The CDR3 length is 15 residues. Germline V gene data show CDR1 as SNHLY and CDR2 as FYNNEI.

With respect to this clone: The read ends 3 residues early relative to the CDR3; the germline J gene fills the gap. The genes are TRBV6-2 or TRBV6-3 and TRBJ1-1; possible D gene TRBD1, 5 bases. The CDR3 loop spans 16 amino acids. The germline V and J ends were trimmed by 4 bases and 2 bases, with 17 bases remaining between them. CDR1 is MNHEY and CDR2 is SVGEGT in the germline V gene. CDR3 DNA (partial): TGTGCCAGCAGTTCCATGACAGACGTACCCAACACTGAA. This codes for CASSSMTDVPNTE. The whole CDR3 sequence reads CASSSMTDVPNTEAFF.